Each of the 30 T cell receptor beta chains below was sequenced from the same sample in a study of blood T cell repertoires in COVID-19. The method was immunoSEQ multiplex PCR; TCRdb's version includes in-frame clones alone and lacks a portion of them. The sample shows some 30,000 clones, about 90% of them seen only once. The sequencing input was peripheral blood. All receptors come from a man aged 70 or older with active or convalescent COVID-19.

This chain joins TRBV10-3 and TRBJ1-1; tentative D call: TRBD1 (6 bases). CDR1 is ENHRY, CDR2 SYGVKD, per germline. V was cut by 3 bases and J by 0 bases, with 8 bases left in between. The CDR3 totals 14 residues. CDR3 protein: CAISDRQVNTEAFF. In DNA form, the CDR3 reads TGTGCCATCAGTGATCGACAGGTGAACACTGAAGCTTTCTTT.

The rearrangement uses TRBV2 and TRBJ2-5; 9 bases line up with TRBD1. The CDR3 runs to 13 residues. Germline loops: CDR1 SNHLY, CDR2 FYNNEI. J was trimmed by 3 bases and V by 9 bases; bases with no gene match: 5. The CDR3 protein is CARRDRVEETQYF. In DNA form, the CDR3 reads TGTGCCAGAAGGGACAGGGTGGAAGAGACCCAGTACTTC.

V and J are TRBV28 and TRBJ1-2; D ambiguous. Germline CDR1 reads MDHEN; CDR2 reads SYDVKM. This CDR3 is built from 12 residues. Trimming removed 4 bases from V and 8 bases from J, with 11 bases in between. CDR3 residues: CASSSPAEGYTF. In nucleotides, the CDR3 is TGTGCCAGCAGTTCCCCGGCGGAAGGCTACACCTTC.

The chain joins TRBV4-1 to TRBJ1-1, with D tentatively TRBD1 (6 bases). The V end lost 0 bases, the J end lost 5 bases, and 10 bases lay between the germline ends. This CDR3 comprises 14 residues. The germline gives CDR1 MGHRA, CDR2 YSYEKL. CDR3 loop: CASSQDAQGTEAFF. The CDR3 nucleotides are TGCGCCAGCAGCCAAGATGCCCAGGGGACTGAAGCTTTCTTT.

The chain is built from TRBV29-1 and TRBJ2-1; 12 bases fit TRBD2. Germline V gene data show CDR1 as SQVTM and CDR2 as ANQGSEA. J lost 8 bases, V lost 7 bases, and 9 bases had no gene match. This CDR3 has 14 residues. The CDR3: CSGGRTSGIDEQFF. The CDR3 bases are TGCAGCGGGGGGAGGACTAGCGGGATCGATGAGCAGTTCTTC.

The CDR3 spells CASSPRGEVMNTEAFF. In nucleotides, the CDR3 is TGTGCCAGCTCACCCCGGGGAGAAGTAATGAACACTGAAGCTTTCTTT. V gene TRBV18 combines with J gene TRBJ1-1; no clear D gene. V was cut by 3 bases and J by 0 bases, with 14 bases left in between. The CDR3 has 16 residues. In germline, CDR1 is KGHSH, CDR2 LQKENI.

The DNA for the CDR3 is TGCGCCAGCAGTCCGACAGGGGGTATGGACTATGGCTACACCTTC. Protein: CASSPTGGMDYGYTF. J is TRBJ1-2 and V is TRBV5-1, with 9 bases that match TRBD1. The germline V gene has CDR1 SGHRS and CDR2 YFSETQ. The CDR3 consists of 15 residues. Trimming took 5 bases from V and 3 from J; bases not matched to a gene: 8.

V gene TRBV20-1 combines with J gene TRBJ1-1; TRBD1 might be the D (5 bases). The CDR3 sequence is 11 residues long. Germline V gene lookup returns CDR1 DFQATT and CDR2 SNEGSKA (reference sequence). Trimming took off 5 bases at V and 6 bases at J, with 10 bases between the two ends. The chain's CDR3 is CSAGGRPEAFF. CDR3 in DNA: TGCAGTGCTGGGGGGAGGCCTGAAGCTTTCTTT.

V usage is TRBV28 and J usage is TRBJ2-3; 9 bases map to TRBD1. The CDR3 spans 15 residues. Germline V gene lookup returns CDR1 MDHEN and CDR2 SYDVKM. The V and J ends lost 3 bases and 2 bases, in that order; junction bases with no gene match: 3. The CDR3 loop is CASSFGTGNTDTQYF. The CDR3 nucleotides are TGTGCCAGCAGTTTTGGGACAGGGAACACAGATACGCAGTATTTT.

The CDR3, as DNA: TGTGCCAGTAGTATGCAACGAGCGGGGTTAGGTGAGCAGTTCTTC. Protein: CASSMQRAGLGEQFF. The chain is built from TRBV19 and TRBJ2-1; TRBD2 aligns across 7 bases. V shed 3 bases and J 9 bases; nucleotides not matched to a gene: 11. This CDR3 has 15 residues. Looked up from germline, CDR1 is LNHDA and CDR2 is SQIVND (reference sequence).

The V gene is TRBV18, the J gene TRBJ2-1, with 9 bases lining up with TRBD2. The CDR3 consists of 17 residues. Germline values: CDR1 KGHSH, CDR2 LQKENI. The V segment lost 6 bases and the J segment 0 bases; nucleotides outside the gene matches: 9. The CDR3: CASSQSRAGGSYNEQFF. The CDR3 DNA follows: TGTGCCAGCTCTCAATCCCGAGCGGGGGGCTCCTACAATGAGCAGTTCTTC.

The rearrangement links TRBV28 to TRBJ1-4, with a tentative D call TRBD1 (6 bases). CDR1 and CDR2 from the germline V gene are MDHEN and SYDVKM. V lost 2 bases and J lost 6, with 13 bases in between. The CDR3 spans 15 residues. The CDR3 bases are TGTGCCAGCAGTTTACGGACAGCCAGGCATGAAAAACTGTTTTTT. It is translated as CASSLRTARHEKLFF. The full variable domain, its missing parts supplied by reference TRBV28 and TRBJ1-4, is DVKVTQSSRYLVKRTGEKVFLECVQDMDHENMFWYRQDPGLGLRLIYFSYDVKMKEKGDIPEGYSVSREKKERFSLILESASTNQTSMYLCASSLRTARHEKLFFGSGTQLSVL.

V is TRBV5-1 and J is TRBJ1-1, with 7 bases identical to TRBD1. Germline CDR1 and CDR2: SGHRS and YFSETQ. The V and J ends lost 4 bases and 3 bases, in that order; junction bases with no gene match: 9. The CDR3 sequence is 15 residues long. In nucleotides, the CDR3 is TGCGCCAGCAGCCCGACAGGGACGGCGGACACTGAAGCTTTCTTT. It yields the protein CASSPTGTADTEAFF.

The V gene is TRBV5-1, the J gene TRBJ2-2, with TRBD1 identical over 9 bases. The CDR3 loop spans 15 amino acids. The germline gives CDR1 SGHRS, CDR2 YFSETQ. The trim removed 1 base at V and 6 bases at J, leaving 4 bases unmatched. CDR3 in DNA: TGCGCCAGCAGCTTGCAGCGGACAGGGGCCGGGGAGCTGTTTTTT. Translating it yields CASSLQRTGAGELFF.

The CDR3: CASSYSIQLNTEAFF. CDR3 coding DNA: TGTGCCAGCAGTTACTCGATACAGCTGAACACTGAAGCTTTCTTT. V usage is TRBV6-5 and J usage is TRBJ1-1; D gene unclear. Deletions cut 0 bases from V and 0 bases from J, with 8 bases between. CDR3 length equals 15 residues. Germline CDR1 and CDR2: MNHEY and SVGAGI.

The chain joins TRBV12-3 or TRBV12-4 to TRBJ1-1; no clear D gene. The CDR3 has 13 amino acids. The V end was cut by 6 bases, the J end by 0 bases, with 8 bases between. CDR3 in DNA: TGTGCCAGCAGACAGACACTGAACACTGAAGCTTTCTTT. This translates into CASRQTLNTEAFF.

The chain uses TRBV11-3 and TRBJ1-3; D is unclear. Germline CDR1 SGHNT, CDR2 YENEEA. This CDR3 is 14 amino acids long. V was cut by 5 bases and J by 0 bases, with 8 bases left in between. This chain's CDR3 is CASSPGFSGNTIYF. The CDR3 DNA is TGTGCCAGCAGCCCGGGGTTCTCTGGAAACACCATATATTTT.

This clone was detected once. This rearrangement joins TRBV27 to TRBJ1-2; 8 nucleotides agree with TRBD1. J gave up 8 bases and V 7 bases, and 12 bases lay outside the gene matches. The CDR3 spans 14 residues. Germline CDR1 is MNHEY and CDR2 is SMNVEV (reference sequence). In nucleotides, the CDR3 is TGTGCCAGCAAAGGACAGGGACTGGCGCCAGGCTACACCTTC. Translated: CASKGQGLAPGYTF.

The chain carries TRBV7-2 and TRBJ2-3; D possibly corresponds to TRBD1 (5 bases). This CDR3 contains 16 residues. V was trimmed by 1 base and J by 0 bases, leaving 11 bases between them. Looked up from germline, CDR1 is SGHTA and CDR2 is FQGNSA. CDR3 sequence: CASSLGGAWSTDTQYF. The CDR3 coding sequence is TGTGCCAGCAGCTTAGGGGGCGCGTGGAGCACAGATACGCAGTATTTT.

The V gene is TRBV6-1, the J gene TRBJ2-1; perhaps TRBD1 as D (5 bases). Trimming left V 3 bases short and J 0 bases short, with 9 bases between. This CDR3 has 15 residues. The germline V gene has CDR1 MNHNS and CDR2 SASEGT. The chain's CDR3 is CASSEEGASYNEQFF. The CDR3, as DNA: TGTGCCAGCAGTGAGGAAGGGGCCTCCTACAATGAGCAGTTCTTC.

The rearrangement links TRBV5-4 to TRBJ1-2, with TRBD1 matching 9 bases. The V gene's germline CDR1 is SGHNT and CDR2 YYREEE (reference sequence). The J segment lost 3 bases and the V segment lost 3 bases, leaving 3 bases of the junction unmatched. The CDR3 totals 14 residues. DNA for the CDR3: TGTGCCAGCAGCTCGAGGACAGGGGACTATGGCTACACCTTC. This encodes CASSSRTGDYGYTF. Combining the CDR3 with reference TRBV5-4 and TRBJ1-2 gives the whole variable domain ETGVTQSPTHLIKTRGQQVTLRCSSQSGHNTVSWYQQALGQGPQFIFQYYREEENGRGNFPPRFSGLQFPNYSSELNVNALELDDSALYLCASSSRTGDYGYTFGSGTRLTVV.

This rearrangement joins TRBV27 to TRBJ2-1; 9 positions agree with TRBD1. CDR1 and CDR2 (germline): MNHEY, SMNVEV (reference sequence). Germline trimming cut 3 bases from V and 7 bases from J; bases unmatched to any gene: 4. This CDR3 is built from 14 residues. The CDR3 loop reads CASSFDRGGNEQFF. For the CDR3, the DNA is TGTGCCAGCAGTTTTGACAGGGGGGGGAATGAGCAGTTCTTC.

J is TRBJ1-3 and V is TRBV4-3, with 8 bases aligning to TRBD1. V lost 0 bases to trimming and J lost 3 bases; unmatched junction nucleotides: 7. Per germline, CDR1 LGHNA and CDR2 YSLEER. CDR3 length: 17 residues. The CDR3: CASSQDPGTGSGNTIYF. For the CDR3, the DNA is TGCGCCAGCAGCCAAGATCCCGGGACAGGTAGTGGAAACACCATATATTTT.

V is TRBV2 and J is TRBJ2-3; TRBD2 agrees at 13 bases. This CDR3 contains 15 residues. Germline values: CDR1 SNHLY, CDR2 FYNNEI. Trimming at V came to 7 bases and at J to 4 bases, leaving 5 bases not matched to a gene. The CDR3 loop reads CASTWTSGSSDTQYF. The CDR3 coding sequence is TGTGCCAGCACCTGGACTAGCGGGAGCTCAGATACGCAGTATTTT.

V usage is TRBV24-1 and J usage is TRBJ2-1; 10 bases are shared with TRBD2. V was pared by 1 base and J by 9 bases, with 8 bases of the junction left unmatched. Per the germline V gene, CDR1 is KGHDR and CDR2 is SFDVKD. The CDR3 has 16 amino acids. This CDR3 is CATSDLRLAGEGEQFF. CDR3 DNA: TGTGCCACCAGTGATTTACGGCTAGCGGGAGAGGGTGAGCAGTTCTTC.

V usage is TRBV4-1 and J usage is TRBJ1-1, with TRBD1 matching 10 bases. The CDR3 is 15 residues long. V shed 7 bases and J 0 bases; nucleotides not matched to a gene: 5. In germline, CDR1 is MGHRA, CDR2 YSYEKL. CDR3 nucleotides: TGCGCCAGCACCTGGACAGGGGGGCTGAACACTGAAGCTTTCTTT. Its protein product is CASTWTGGLNTEAFF.

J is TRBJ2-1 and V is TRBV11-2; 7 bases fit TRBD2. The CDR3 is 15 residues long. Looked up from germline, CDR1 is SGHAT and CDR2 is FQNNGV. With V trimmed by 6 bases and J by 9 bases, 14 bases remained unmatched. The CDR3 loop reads CASSPDGGSEGEQFF. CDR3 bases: TGTGCCAGCAGTCCGGACGGCGGGAGCGAGGGTGAGCAGTTCTTC.

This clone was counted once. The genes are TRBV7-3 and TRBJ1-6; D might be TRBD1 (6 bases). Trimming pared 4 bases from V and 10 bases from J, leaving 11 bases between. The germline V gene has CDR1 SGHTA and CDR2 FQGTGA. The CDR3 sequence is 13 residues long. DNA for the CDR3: TGTGCCAGCAGCTCCGGACAGTTCTCACCCCTCCACTTT. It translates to CASSSGQFSPLHF.

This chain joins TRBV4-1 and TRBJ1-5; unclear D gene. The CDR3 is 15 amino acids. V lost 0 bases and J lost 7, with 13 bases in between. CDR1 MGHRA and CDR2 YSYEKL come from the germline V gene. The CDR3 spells CASSQDGGDWQPQHF. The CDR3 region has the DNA TGCGCCAGCAGCCAAGACGGAGGTGATTGGCAGCCCCAGCATTTT.

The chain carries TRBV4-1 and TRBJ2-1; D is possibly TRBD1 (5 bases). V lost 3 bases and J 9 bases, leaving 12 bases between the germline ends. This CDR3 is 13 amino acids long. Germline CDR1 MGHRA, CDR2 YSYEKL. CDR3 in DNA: TGCGCCAGCAGCCAGATAGGGGCGATTGAGCAGTTCTTC. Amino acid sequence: CASSQIGAIEQFF.